These 13 T cell receptor beta chains were all obtained from the same sample, sequenced in a study of T cells in women clearing cervical HPV infection. Profiling relied on immunoSEQ multiplex PCR, and the TCRdb table lists in-frame clones only, not all of them. The specimen's table records roughly 50,000 clones. The sequenced sample was blood buffy coat. These receptors were collected from a woman between 18 and 75 years old with a cervical HPV16 infection that either progressed to CIN3+ or cleared (not recorded which).

About this clone: Read data end 3 residues before the CDR3 end; the end is taken from the germline J gene. This rearrangement joins TRBV18 to TRBJ2-4, with 11 bases identical to TRBD1. The germline V gene encodes CDR1 KGHSH and CDR2 LQKENI. The CDR3 spans 14 residues. The CDR3 loop reads CASSPDRGLYGQYF. The sequenced CDR3 bases are TGTGCCAGCTCGCCGGACAGGGGGCTCTATGGT.

Notes on this clone: Coverage ceases 3 residues before the CDR3 finishes, and the germline J gene fills in the end. This chain joins TRBV28 and TRBJ1-2; 8 bases fit TRBD1. CDR1 and CDR2 from the germline V gene are MDHEN and SYDVKM. Germline trimming cut 5 bases from V and 3 bases from J; bases unmatched to any gene: 8. The CDR3 contains 15 residues. The CDR3 DNA, read in part, is TGTGCCAGCAGTACCCGACAGGGGAAGGACTATGGC. It translates to CASSTRQGKDYG. In full, the CDR3 is CASSTRQGKDYGYTF.

A note on this clone: The read ends 3 residues before the CDR3 terminus; that terminus is restored from the germline J gene. This sequence joins TRBV19 and TRBJ1-3; perhaps TRBD1 as D (5 bases). The V and J ends lost 6 bases and 2 bases respectively, with 14 bases between them. Germline-derived CDR1 and CDR2 are LNHDA and SQIVND (reference sequence). The CDR3 extends over 15 amino acids. The CDR3 sequence is CASREDGGAGNTIYF. Partial CDR3 DNA: TGTGCCAGTAGGGAAGATGGGGGGGCTGGAAACACC.

Details on this clone: Read sequence stops 3 residues before the CDR3 end, and the germline J gene provides the missing end. The J gene is TRBJ2-2, the V gene TRBV2; D possibly corresponds to TRBD2 (7 bases). Looked up from germline, CDR1 is SNHLY and CDR2 is FYNNEI. The CDR3 has 15 residues. The CDR3 bases that were read are TGTGCCAGCAGTGGCGGGGGCAGAACTAATGAAAAG. It translates to CASSGGGRTNEK. The entire CDR3 protein reads CASSGGGRTNEKLFF.

With respect to this clone: Read sequence stops 3 residues before the CDR3 end, and the germline J gene provides the missing end. The chain combines TRBV5-1 with TRBJ2-1; possible D gene TRBD1, 6 bases. Germline V gene sequence: CDR1 SGHRS, CDR2 YFSETQ. The CDR3 has 15 residues. Trimming took off 1 base at V and 7 bases at J, with 15 bases between the two ends. The part of the CDR3 DNA that was read is TGCGCCAGCAGCTTGTCAGGGGCGCGTGTAAATGAG. Translation: CASSLSGARVNE. In full, the CDR3 reads CASSLSGARVNEQFF.

Points on this clone: The read is 3 residues too short to cover the CDR3 end, so that end is filled in from the germline J gene. The rearrangement joins TRBV29-1 to TRBJ2-6, with 8 bases lining up with TRBD1. Germline CDR1 and CDR2: SQVTM and ANQGSEA. CDR3 size: 15 residues. J lost 0 bases, V lost 7 bases, and 5 bases had no gene match. Here the CDR3 reads CSAGQGSSGANVLTF. The part of the CDR3 DNA that was read is TGCAGCGCCGGACAGGGTAGCTCTGGGGCCAACGTC.

Worth noting for this clone: From the germline J gene comes the end of the CDR3, since the read stops 3 residues before it. This chain links TRBV19 with TRBJ1-5; TRBD1 aligns across 8 bases. The CDR3 length is 14 residues. Losses at the gene ends were 9 bases for V and 4 bases for J; bases not matched to a gene: 8. Germline CDR1 reads LNHDA; CDR2 reads SQIVND (reference sequence). The CDR3 reads CASRTGKENQPQHF. The CDR3 DNA, read in part, is TGTGCCAGCAGGACAGGGAAGGAGAATCAGCCC.

A remark on this clone: Coverage ceases 3 residues before the CDR3 finishes, and the germline J gene fills in the end. J is TRBJ2-1 and V is TRBV7-6, with D tentatively TRBD1 (6 bases). The V end lost 5 bases, the J end lost 9 bases, and 14 bases lay between the germline ends. CDR3 length equals 13 residues. CDR1 and CDR2 from the germline V gene are SGHVS and FNYEAQ. CDR3 bases read: TGTGCCAGCAGCCCCGGTACCAGGGGTGAG. It encodes CASSPGTRGE. The full CDR3 protein reads CASSPGTRGEQFF. Variable domain in full (rest from reference TRBV7-6 and TRBJ2-1): GAGVSQSPRYKVTKRGQDVALRCDPISGHVSLYWYRQALGQGPEFLTYFNYEAQQDKSGLPNDRFSAERPEGSISTLTIQRTEQRDSAMYRCASSPGTRGEQFFGPGTRLTVL.

Here the CDR3 reads CASSDDRPRSSYNSPLFF. CDR3 DNA (partial): TGTGCCAGCAGTGACGACAGGCCTAGGAGCTCCTATAATTCACCG. The chain has TRBV2 and TRBJ2-2; tentative D call: TRBD1 (6 bases). The CDR3 goes on 3 residues after the read ends, and that part is filled in from the germline J gene. Germline V gene data show CDR1 as SNHLY and CDR2 as FYNNEI. This CDR3 is built from 18 residues.

Comments on this clone: Coverage ceases 3 residues before the CDR3 finishes, and the germline J gene fills in the end. J is TRBJ1-5 and V is TRBV2; 9 bases map to TRBD1. Trimming at V came to 0 bases and at J to 6 bases, leaving 3 bases not matched to a gene. Germline CDR1 and CDR2: SNHLY and FYNNEI. The CDR3 is made up of 15 amino acids. The CDR3 sequence is CASSEAGTGSQPQHF. The part of the CDR3 DNA that was read is TGTGCCAGCAGTGAAGCGGGGACAGGGAGTCAGCCC.

Concerning this clone itself: The read finishes 3 residues shy of the CDR3 end, and the germline J gene is used to complete it. The chain links TRBV19 to TRBJ2-3; 9 bases are a match to TRBD1. Losses at the gene ends were 3 bases for V and 4 bases for J; bases not matched to a gene: 2. CDR3 length: 14 residues. Germline assignment: CDR1 LNHDA and CDR2 SQIVND (reference sequence). The CDR3 DNA, read in part, is TGTGCCAGTAGTATGGGGACAGGGTCAGATACG. It encodes CASSMGTGSDT. The full CDR3 protein reads CASSMGTGSDTQYF.

The sequenced part of the CDR3 DNA is TGTGCCAGTAGTCCTCTAGGAGACATT. As protein: CASSPLGDI. The whole CDR3 protein reads CASSPLGDIQYF. The V gene is TRBV19, the J gene TRBJ2-4; no definite D call. The sequenced fragment ends 3 residues before the CDR3 boundary, so the rest is inferred from the germline J gene. Trimming stripped 5 bases from V and 8 bases from J, with 10 bases between. The CDR3 runs to 12 residues. Germline CDR1 LNHDA, CDR2 SQIVND (reference sequence).

The CDR3 region is CSAWGLAGEQYF. The DNA read from the CDR3 is TGCAGTGCGTGGGGACTAGCGGGCGAG. The V call is TRBV20-1, the J call TRBJ2-7, with TRBD2 matching over 12 bases. Read data end 3 residues before the CDR3 end; the end is taken from the germline J gene. The CDR3 is 12 residues long. V shed 6 bases, J shed 6 bases, and the junction held 3 bases outside the gene matches. Germline V gene data show CDR1 as DFQATT and CDR2 as SNEGSKA (reference sequence).